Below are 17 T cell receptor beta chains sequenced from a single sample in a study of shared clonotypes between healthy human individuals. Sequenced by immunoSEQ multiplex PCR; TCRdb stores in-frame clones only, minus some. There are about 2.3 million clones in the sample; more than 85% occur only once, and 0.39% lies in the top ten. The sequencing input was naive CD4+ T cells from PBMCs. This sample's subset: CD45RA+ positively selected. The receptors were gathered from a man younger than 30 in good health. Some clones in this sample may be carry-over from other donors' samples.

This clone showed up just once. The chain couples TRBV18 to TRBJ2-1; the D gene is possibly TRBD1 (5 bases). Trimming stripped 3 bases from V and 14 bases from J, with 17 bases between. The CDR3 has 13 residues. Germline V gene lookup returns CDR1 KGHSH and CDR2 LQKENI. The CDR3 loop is CASSPTLTDKEFF. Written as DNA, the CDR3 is TGTGCCAGCTCACCGACTCTGACAGACAAGGAGTTCTTC.

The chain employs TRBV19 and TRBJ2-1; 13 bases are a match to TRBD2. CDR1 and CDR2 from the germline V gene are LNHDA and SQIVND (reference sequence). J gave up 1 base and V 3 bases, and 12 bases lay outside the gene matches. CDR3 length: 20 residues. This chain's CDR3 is CASSIRPRTSGRSSYNEQFF. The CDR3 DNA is TGTGCCAGTAGTATTCGACCGAGGACTAGCGGGAGAAGTTCCTACAATGAGCAGTTCTTC.

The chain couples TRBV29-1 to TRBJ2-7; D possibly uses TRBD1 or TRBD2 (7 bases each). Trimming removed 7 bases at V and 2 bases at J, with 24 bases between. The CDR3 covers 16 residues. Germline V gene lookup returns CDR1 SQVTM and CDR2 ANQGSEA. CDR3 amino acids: CSGKRDSPVPAYEQYF. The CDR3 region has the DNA TGCAGCGGCAAGCGGGACAGCCCAGTTCCCGCCTACGAGCAGTACTTC.

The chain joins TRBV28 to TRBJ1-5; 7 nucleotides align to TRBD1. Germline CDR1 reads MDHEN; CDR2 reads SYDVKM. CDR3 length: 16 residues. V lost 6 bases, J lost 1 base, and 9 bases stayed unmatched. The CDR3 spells CASSIRGLGSNQPQHF. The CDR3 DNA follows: TGTGCCAGCAGCATAAGGGGGCTGGGGAGCAATCAGCCCCAGCATTTT.

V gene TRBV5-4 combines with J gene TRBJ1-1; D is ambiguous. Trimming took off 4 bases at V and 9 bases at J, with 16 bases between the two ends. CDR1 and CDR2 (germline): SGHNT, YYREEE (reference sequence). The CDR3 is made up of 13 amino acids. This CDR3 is CASSAPWATQAFF. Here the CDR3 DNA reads TGTGCCAGCAGCGCCCCCTGGGCTACTCAAGCTTTCTTT.

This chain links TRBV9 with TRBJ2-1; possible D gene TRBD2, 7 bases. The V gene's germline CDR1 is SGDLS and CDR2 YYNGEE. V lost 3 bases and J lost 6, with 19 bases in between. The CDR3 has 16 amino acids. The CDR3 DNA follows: TGTGCCAGCAGCGGTCACACTAGCGCAGGGGTCAATGAGCAGTTCTTC. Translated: CASSGHTSAGVNEQFF.

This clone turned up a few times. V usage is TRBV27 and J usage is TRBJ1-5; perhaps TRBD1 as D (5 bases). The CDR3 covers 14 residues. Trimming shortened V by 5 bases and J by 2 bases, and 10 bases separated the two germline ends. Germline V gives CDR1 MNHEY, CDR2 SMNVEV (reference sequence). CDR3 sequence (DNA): TGTGCCAGCAGTAGTATGACAGGCAATCAGCCCCAGCATTTT. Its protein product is CASSSMTGNQPQHF.

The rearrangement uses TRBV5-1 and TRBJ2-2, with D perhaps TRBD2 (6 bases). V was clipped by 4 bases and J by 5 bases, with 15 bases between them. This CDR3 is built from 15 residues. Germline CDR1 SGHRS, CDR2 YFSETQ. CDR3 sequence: CASSPDTRGTGELFF. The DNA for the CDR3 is TGCGCCAGCAGCCCCGACACCCGGGGGACCGGGGAGCTGTTTTTT.

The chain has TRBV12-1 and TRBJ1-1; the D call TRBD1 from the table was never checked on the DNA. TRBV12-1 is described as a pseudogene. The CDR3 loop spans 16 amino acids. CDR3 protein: CASSFGYRDSHTEAFF. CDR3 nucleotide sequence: TGTGCCAGCAGCTTTGGTTACCGGGACAGTCACACTGAAGCTTTCTTT.

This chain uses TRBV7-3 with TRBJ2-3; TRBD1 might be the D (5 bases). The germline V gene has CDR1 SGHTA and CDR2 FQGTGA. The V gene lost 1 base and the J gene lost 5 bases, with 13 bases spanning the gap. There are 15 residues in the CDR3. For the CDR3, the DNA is TGTGCCAGCAGCTTAAGGGGCTCCCCCCAAGATACGCAGTATTTT. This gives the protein CASSLRGSPQDTQYF. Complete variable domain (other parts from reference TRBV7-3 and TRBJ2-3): GAGVSQTPSNKVTEKGKYVELRCDPISGHTALYWYRQSLGQGPEFLIYFQGTGAADDSGLPNDRFFAVRPEGSVSTLKIQRTERGDSAVYLCASSLRGSPQDTQYFGPGTRLTVL.

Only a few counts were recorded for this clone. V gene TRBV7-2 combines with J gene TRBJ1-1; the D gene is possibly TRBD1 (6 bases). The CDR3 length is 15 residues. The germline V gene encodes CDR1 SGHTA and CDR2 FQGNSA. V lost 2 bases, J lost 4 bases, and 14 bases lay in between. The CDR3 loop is CASSLTLGARTEAFF. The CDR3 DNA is TGTGCCAGCAGCTTAACGTTGGGGGCACGCACTGAAGCTTTCTTT.

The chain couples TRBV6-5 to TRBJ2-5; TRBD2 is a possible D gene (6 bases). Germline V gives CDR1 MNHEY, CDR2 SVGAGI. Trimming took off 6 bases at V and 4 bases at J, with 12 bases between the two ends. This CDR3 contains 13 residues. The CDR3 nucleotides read TGTGCCAGCAGGGCGGGATTTGGAGAGACCCAGTACTTC. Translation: CASRAGFGETQYF.

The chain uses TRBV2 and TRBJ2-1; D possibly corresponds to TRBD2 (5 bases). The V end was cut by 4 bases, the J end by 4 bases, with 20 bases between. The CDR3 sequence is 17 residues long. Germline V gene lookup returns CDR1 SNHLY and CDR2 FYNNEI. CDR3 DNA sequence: TGTGCCAGCAGTGGTGGCGGGCTGGGGTCCTTTTACAATGAGCAGTTCTTC. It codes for CASSGGGLGSFYNEQFF.

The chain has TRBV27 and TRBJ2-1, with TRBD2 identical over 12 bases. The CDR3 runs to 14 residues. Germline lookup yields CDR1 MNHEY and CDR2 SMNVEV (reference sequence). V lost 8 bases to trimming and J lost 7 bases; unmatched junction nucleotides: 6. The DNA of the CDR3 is TGTGCCAGCGAAGCTAGCGGGAGGGGGAATGAGCAGTTCTTC. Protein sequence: CASEASGRGNEQFF.

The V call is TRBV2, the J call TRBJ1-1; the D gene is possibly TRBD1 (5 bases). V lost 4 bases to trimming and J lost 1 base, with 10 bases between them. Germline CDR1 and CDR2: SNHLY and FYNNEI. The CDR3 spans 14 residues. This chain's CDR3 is CASSVGGRNTEAFF. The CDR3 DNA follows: TGTGCCAGCAGTGTGGGGGGGAGGAACACTGAAGCTTTCTTT.

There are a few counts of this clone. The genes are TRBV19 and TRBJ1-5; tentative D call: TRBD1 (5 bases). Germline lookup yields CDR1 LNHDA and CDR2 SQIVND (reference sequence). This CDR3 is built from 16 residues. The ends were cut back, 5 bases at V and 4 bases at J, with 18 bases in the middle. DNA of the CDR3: TGTGCCAGTAGTGGGACCCAGCTCCCTGGGAATCAGCCCCAGCATTTT. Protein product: CASSGTQLPGNQPQHF.

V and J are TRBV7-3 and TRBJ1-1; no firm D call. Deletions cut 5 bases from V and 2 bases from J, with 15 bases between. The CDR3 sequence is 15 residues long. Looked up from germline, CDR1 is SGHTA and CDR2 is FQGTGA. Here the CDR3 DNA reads TGTGCCAGCAGCACTCTCACAGCAATAAACACTGAAGCTTTCTTT. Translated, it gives CASSTLTAINTEAFF.